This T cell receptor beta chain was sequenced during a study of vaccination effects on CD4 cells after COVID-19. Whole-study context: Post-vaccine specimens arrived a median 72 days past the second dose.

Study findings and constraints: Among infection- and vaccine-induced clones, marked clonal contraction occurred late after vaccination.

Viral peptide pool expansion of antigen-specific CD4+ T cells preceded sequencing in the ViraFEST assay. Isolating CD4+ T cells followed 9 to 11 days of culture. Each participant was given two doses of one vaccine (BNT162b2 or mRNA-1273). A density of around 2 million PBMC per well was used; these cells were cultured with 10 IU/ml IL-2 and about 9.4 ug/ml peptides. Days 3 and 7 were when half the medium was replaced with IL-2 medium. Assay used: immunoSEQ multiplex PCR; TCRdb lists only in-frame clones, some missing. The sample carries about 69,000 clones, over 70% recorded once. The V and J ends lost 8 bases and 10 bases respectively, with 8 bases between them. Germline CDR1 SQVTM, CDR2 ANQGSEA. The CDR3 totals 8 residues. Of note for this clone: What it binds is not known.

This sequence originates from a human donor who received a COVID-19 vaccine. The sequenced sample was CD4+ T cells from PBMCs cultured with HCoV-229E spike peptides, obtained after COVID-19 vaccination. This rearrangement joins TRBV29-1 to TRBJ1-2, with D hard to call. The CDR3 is CSIGDYTF. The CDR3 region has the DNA TGCAGCATCGGTGACTACACCTTC.